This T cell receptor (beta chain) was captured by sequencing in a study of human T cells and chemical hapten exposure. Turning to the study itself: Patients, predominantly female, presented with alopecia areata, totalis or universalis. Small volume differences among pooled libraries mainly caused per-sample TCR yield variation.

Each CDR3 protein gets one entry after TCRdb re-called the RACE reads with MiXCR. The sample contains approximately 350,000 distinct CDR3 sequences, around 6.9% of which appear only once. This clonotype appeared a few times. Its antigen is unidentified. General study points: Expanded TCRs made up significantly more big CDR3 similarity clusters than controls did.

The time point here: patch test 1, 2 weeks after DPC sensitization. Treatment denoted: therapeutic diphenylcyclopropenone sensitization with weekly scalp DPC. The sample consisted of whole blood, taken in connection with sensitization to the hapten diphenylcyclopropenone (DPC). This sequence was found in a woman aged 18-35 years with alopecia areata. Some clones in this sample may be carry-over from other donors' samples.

The CDR3 protein is CASTKKAGPSTDTQYF. The CDR3 DNA follows: TGTGCCAGCACCAAAAAAGCGGGGCCTAGCACAGATACGCAGTATTTT. The chain couples TRBV7-8 to TRBJ2-3; 7 bases fit TRBD2. J lost 0 bases, V lost 7 bases, and 10 bases had no gene match. This CDR3 region has 16 residues. The germline V gene encodes CDR1 SGHVS and CDR2 FQNEAQ.